This T cell receptor beta chain was sequenced during a study of T-cell memory formation after mild COVID-19. The overall study: Clustering of TCRs was largely donor specific.

General study findings and limits: CD4+ bias marked clones expanding day 15 to 37, unlike balanced contracting clones. Some SARS-CoV-2-responding clones were already detected in memory before infection.

This clonotype was observed a handful of times. Its antigen is undetermined. V lost 2 bases, J lost 6 bases, and 13 bases lay in between. Germline V gene sequence: CDR1 MNHEY, CDR2 SVGEGT. The CDR3 length is 14 residues. Sample barcodes and UMIs were carried by the TCR alpha and TCR beta cDNA libraries that 5'RACE generated with constant-segment primers. TCRdb re-derived calls from the 5' RACE reads in MiXCR, one entry per CDR3 protein. The table lists hundreds of thousands of distinct CDR3 sequences, less than 25% of them singletons. The chain links TRBV6-2 or TRBV6-3 to TRBJ1-1, with a weak D call TRBD1 (5 bases). The sequence came from an adult woman who had mild COVID-19 (a few samples of this study predate the infection). Cell type and time point are not known. Sequencing was performed on PBMCs or a T cell subset sorted from them (not recorded which). CDR3 coding DNA: TGTGCCAGCAGTTACCAGGGTTTAATCTCTGAAGCTTTCTTT. Protein: CASSYQGLISEAFF.